This T cell receptor beta chain appears in the sequencing data of a study of cytomegalovirus exposure and HLA in healthy donors. A multiplex PCR was run with 60 Vbeta primers and 13 Jbeta primers. The assay was immunoSEQ multiplex PCR, and TCRdb's table has in-frame clones only and misses some. This sample has roughly 92,000 clones, with about 7.6% found just once. This TCR was sampled from a man in his fifties in good health and CMV-seronegative. Sequenced sample: PBMCs.

The CDR3 region has the DNA TGCAGCGTTGGGAGGAACACTGAAGCTTTCTTT. Residues: CSVGRNTEAFF. The V and J genes are TRBV29-1 and TRBJ1-1; D uncertain. Trimming removed 4 bases at V and 1 base at J, with 4 bases between. CDR3 length equals 11 residues. From germline, CDR1 is SQVTM and CDR2 ANQGSEA.